Listed here are 3 T cell receptor beta chains from one sample, sequenced in a study of blood T cell repertoires in COVID-19. The method was immunoSEQ multiplex PCR; TCRdb's version includes in-frame clones alone and lacks a portion of them. The sample lists roughly 87,000 clones, 75% occurring once. Sequenced material: peripheral blood. These receptors were obtained from a woman aged 50 to 60 with acute or convalescent COVID-19.

This clone was counted a few times. V usage is TRBV6-5 and J usage is TRBJ2-2; D may be TRBD2 (6 bases). The V end lost 6 bases, the J end lost 1 base, and 12 bases lay between the germline ends. The CDR3 covers 15 residues. Germline-derived CDR1 and CDR2 are MNHEY and SVGAGI. In DNA, the CDR3 is TGTGCCAGCAGCCGAGGAGGGGTGAACACCGGGGAGCTGTTTTTT. Its protein product is CASSRGGVNTGELFF.

This clone has only a few counts. V usage is TRBV7-7 and J usage is TRBJ2-3; possible D gene TRBD1, 5 bases. The CDR3 has 15 amino acids. The V gene lost 2 bases and the J gene lost 2 bases, with 11 bases spanning the gap. Germline CDR1 SSHAT, CDR2 FNYEAQ (reference sequence). CDR3 protein: CASSLQGIPTDTQYF. DNA for the CDR3: TGTGCCAGCAGCTTACAGGGTATCCCCACAGATACGCAGTATTTT.

For the CDR3, the DNA is TGTGCCAGCAGTGACGGTCAGGGCCACTTTACCGAGCATTTT. This sequence encodes CASSDGQGHFTEHF. The chain has TRBV2 and TRBJ1-5, with D possibly TRBD1 on 5 matching bases. The CDR3 sequence is 14 residues long. CDR1 is SNHLY, CDR2 FYNNEI, per germline. V was cut by 3 bases and J by 14 bases, with 20 bases left in between. Filled out from reference TRBV2 and TRBJ1-5, the complete variable domain reads EPEVTQTPSHQVTQMGQEVILRCVPISNHLYFYWYRQILGQKVEFLVSFYNNEISEKSEIFDDQFSVERPDGSNFTLKIRSTKLEDSAMYFCASSDGQGHFTEHFGDGTRLSIL.